Reported below is one TCR beta chain. Antigen: not known. This sample is part of a study of cytomegalovirus exposure and HLA in healthy donors. 60 Vbeta and 13 Jbeta primers were used in PCR. Generated by immunoSEQ multiplex PCR, the TCRdb table keeps only in-frame clones and is missing some. Of some 100,000 clones in the sample, 65% to 85% are singletons; the top ten hold about 1.2%. Study-wide findings and caveats: Differences between HLA loci emerged in a later analysis of TCR association rates, with DRB1 most and HLA-C fewest. An assumption of roughly uniform sequencing depth across donors underlay the presence/absence analyses. One later analysis reportedly identified an Asian-associated ancestry cluster that showed fewer N-insertions than the approximately 710-donor mean. Through in vitro validation, three CMV-associated chains were shown to be specific for CMV antigens.

Germline assignment: CDR1 MNHEY and CDR2 SVGAGI. The CDR3 is 15 residues long. V shed 3 bases and J shed 4 bases, with 12 bases lying between them. Sequences were obtained from PBMCs. This chain links TRBV6-5 with TRBJ2-2, with D tentatively TRBD2 (5 bases). The receptor was isolated from a girl aged 2 to 9 in good health and CMV-seropositive. The CDR3 DNA reads as TGTGCCAGCAGTTATGGGAGAACCTTCACCGGGGAGCTGTTTTTT. Translation: CASSYGRTFTGELFF.